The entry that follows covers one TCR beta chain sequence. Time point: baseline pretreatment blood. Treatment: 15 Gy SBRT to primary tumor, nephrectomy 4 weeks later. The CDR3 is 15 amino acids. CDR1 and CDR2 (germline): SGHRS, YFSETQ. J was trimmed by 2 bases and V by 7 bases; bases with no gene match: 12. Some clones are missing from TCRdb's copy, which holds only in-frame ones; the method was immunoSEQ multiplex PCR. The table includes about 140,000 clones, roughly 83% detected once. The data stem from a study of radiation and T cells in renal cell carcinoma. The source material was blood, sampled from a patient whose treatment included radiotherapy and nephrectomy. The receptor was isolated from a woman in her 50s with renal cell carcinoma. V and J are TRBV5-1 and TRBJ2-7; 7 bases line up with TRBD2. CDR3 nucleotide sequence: TGCGCCAGCCGGGACGGAGGCGGGACTACCTACGAGCAGTACTTC. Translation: CASRDGGGTTYEQYF.